The clone carrying this T cell receptor beta chain was recorded a few times. As yet, its antigen is unknown. The data originate from a study of cytomegalovirus exposure and HLA in healthy donors. The germline gives CDR1 SGHDT, CDR2 YYEEEE. The CDR3 is 12 residues long. V lost 0 bases to trimming and J lost 7 bases, with 7 bases between them. Study-level results: Reported findings show TCR beta sequences accurately forecast HLA-A and HLA-B alleles in most subjects. The listing of roughly 160 TCR beta chains classed them as cytomegalovirus-associated.

PCR primers comprised 60 Vbeta and 13 Jbeta primers. Generated by immunoSEQ multiplex PCR, the TCRdb table keeps only in-frame clones and is missing some. The sample shows under 200,000 clones, approximately 81% of them seen only once. Sequenced sample: PBMCs. This clonotype was obtained from a woman between 45 and 60 years old in good health and CMV-seronegative. This chain connects TRBV5-6 to TRBJ1-1; D ambiguous. The CDR3 reads CASSLDAGEAFF. In DNA, the CDR3 is TGTGCCAGCAGCTTGGATGCCGGTGAAGCTTTCTTT.